Listed below are T cell receptor beta chains from one sample, sequenced in a study of blood T cell repertoires in COVID-19. The assay was immunoSEQ multiplex PCR, and TCRdb's table has in-frame clones only and misses some. The data contain 250,000 to 350,000 clones, 90% of them singletons. The sample taken for sequencing was PBMCs or T cells enriched from blood (not recorded which). The receptor set was obtained from a woman aged 18-30 years with acute COVID-19. CDR3s include the opening cysteine and the closing phenylalanine or tryptophan. Fields, in order: J gene, D gene, clone size, V gene, CDR3 protein, CDR3 DNA. The D gene is left open where the match is weak. Rows may omit the clone size; those that give it use once, few, many or a size class.

J: TRBJ1-5
D: .
size: .
V: TRBV19
CDR3: CASSTWTRDSNQPQHF
DNA: TGTGCCAGTAGTACTTGGACAAGGGATAGCAATCAGCCCCAGCATTTT

J: TRBJ2-7
D: .
size: .
V: TRBV4-1
CDR3: CASSPGHRTYEQYF
DNA: TGCGCCAGCAGCCCGGGACATCGTACATACGAGCAGTACTTC

J: TRBJ2-7
D: .
size: .
V: TRBV19
CDR3: CASSIIGQSGQYF
DNA: TGTGCCAGTAGTATAATCGGACAGTCCGGGCAGTACTTC

J: TRBJ1-4
D: .
size: once
V: TRBV30
CDR3: CAWSHRNNEKLFF
DNA: TGTGCCTGGAGCCACAGGAATAATGAAAAACTGTTTTTT

J: TRBJ2-5
D: TRBD1
size: .
V: TRBV2
CDR3: CATPGQGIETQYF
DNA: TGTGCCACGCCGGGACAGGGGATCGAGACCCAGTACTTC

J: TRBJ1-2
D: .
size: .
V: TRBV5-6
CDR3: CASSSPLRGVNGYTF
DNA: TGTGCCAGCAGCTCCCCTCTACGGGGAGTAAATGGCTACACCTTC

J: TRBJ2-5
D: .
size: .
V: TRBV6-5
CDR3: CASSSGLRPETQYF
DNA: TGTGCCAGCAGTTCGGGACTCCGGCCAGAGACCCAGTACTTC

J: TRBJ2-2
D: .
size: once
V: TRBV28
CDR3: CASSLLGAGTGELFF
DNA: TGTGCCAGCAGTTTACTGGGGGCTGGCACCGGGGAGCTGTTTTTT

J: TRBJ2-3
D: .
size: .
V: TRBV7-3
CDR3: CASSTEGYTQYF
DNA: TGTGCCAGCAGCACGGAGGGCTATACGCAGTATTTT

J: TRBJ2-2
D: TRBD1
size: .
V: TRBV5-4
CDR3: CASSLWGQGITGELFF
DNA: TGTGCCAGCAGCTTGTGGGGACAGGGGATCACCGGGGAGCTGTTTTTT

J: TRBJ2-5
D: TRBD2
size: .
V: TRBV11-3
CDR3: CASSSLAASQTQYF
DNA: TGTGCCAGCAGCTCACTAGCGGCCAGTCAGACCCAGTACTTC

J: TRBJ2-3
D: .
size: .
V: TRBV24-1
CDR3: CATSVKGGPPHDTQYF
DNA: TGTGCCACCAGTGTAAAGGGAGGTCCCCCCCATGATACGCAGTATTTT

J: TRBJ2-3
D: TRBD2
size: .
V: TRBV27
CDR3: CASSLSTSGGQDTQYF
DNA: TGTGCCAGCAGTTTATCGACTAGCGGGGGACAAGATACGCAGTATTTT

J: TRBJ2-1
D: .
size: .
V: TRBV2
CDR3: CASSDQGRGEQFF
DNA: TGTGCCAGCAGTGATCAAGGGCGGGGTGAGCAGTTCTTC

J: TRBJ1-5
D: TRBD1
size: .
V: TRBV19
CDR3: CASTLGTGYSNQPQHF
DNA: TGTGCCAGTACCCTCGGGACAGGTTATAGCAATCAGCCCCAGCATTTT

J: TRBJ2-1
D: TRBD2
size: once
V: TRBV30
CDR3: CARGLAGEHEQFF
DNA: TGTGCCCGAGGACTAGCGGGAGAACATGAGCAGTTCTTC

J: TRBJ2-3
D: TRBD1
size: .
V: TRBV7-6
CDR3: CASSLVGGSWTGSNTDTQYF
DNA: TGTGCCAGCAGCTTAGTAGGCGGTTCTTGGACAGGTTCCAACACAGATACGCAGTATTTT

J: TRBJ2-1
D: TRBD2
size: .
V: TRBV5-6
CDR3: CASSFYGGVNEQFF
DNA: TGTGCCAGCAGCTTCTACGGGGGGGTTAATGAGCAGTTCTTC

J: TRBJ1-2
D: TRBD1
size: .
V: TRBV3-1/TRBV3-2
CDR3: CASEHRGEGPPNYGYTF
DNA: TGTGCCAGCGAGCACAGGGGGGAGGGACCTCCTAACTATGGCTACACCTTC

J: TRBJ1-2
D: .
size: .
V: TRBV10-2
CDR3: CASSESAGANYGYTF
DNA: TGCGCCAGCAGTGAGTCGGCGGGGGCTAACTATGGCTACACCTTC

J: TRBJ1-3
D: .
size: .
V: TRBV5-1
CDR3: CASSLGGQSGNTIYF
DNA: TGCGCCAGCAGCTTGGGGGGGCAAAGCGGAAACACCATATATTTT

J: TRBJ2-3
D: .
size: .
V: TRBV12-3/TRBV12-4
CDR3: CASSPQGGDTQYF
DNA: TGTGCCAGCAGTCCACAGGGGGGGGATACGCAGTATTTT

J: TRBJ2-1
D: TRBD1
size: .
V: TRBV27
CDR3: CASRNGQGINEQFF
DNA: TGTGCCAGCAGGAACGGACAGGGGATCAATGAGCAGTTCTTC

J: TRBJ2-5
D: .
size: .
V: TRBV5-1
CDR3: CASSLGGSQETQYF
DNA: TGCGCCAGCAGCTTGGGTGGCTCACAGGAGACCCAGTACTTC

J: TRBJ1-1
D: TRBD1
size: .
V: TRBV5-1
CDR3: CASSPGQGVTEAFF
DNA: TGCGCCAGCAGTCCTGGACAGGGTGTTACTGAAGCTTTCTTT

J: TRBJ2-1
D: .
size: .
V: TRBV28
CDR3: CASTPSGALHNEQFF
DNA: TGTGCCAGCACCCCCAGCGGCGCTCTTCACAATGAGCAGTTCTTC

J: TRBJ2-3
D: .
size: once
V: TRBV11-3
CDR3: CASSGGAYTDTQYF
DNA: TGTGCCAGCAGCGGGGGGGCCTACACAGATACGCAGTATTTT

J: TRBJ2-3
D: TRBD2
size: .
V: TRBV15
CDR3: CATSRDKSGIGTDTQYF
DNA: TGTGCCACCAGCAGAGATAAAAGCGGGATCGGCACAGATACGCAGTATTTT

J: TRBJ2-7
D: TRBD2
size: .
V: TRBV30
CDR3: CAWRTPSGPRYEQYF
DNA: TGTGCCTGGAGGACCCCTAGCGGACCACGCTACGAGCAGTACTTC

J: TRBJ1-2
D: TRBD1
size: .
V: TRBV28
CDR3: CASRYRGEGYTF
DNA: TGTGCCAGCAGATACAGGGGGGAAGGCTACACCTTC

J: TRBJ2-6
D: .
size: .
V: TRBV19
CDR3: CASTRTTGFGANVLTF
DNA: TGTGCCAGTACACGGACCACAGGGTTTGGGGCCAACGTCCTGACTTTC

J: TRBJ1-1
D: TRBD1
size: .
V: TRBV6-6
CDR3: CASSRGRGNTEAFF
DNA: TGTGCCAGCAGCAGGGGGCGGGGGAACACTGAAGCTTTCTTT